This T cell receptor beta chain stems from a study of T cell responses to AZD1222 COVID-19 vaccine. Study observations and caveats: Nearly half of spike-specific TCRs reportedly go after variant regions that carry no mutations.

Combined were second doses at about 4 or about 12 weeks. V dropped 3 bases and J dropped 8; count of bases not matched to a gene: 8. The germline V gene has CDR1 KGHSH and CDR2 LQKENI. The CDR3 sequence is 15 residues long. This clone has a single count. Its antigen is undetermined. Profiling relied on immunoSEQ multiplex PCR, and the TCRdb table lists in-frame clones only, not all of them. The data contain over 130,000 clones, nearly 95% of them singletons. The source was peripheral blood, collected 28 days after the second AZD1222 dose. This rearrangement joins TRBV18 to TRBJ1-4, with 8 bases lining up with TRBD1. This receptor was obtained from an adult who received the AZD1222 COVID-19 vaccine. The CDR3 sequence: CASSPSTGVGEKLFF. In DNA, the CDR3 is TGTGCCAGCTCACCCTCGACAGGGGTAGGCGAAAAACTGTTTTTT.